This T cell receptor beta chain was sequenced during a study of blood T cell repertoires in COVID-19. In the study overall: The United States, Italy and Spain provided the acute and convalescent COVID-19 samples. The analysed material was cDNA or gDNA that came from T cells, B-cell-depleted T cells, or PBMCs.

The CDR3 runs to 14 residues. Trimming at V came to 8 bases and at J to 3 bases, leaving 8 bases not matched to a gene. Germline CDR1 is ENHRY and CDR2 is SYGVKD. In the authors' workflow: Amplification from reference gene primers served as the basis for estimated nucleated cell counts. Sequencing was performed with immunoSEQ multiplex PCR; in TCRdb, only in-frame clones are kept and a portion is missing. The DNA was the basis for D and trimming; V, J and clone size are from that table. The sample has 200,000 to 300,000 clones, approximately 85% seen once. The chain carries TRBV10-3 and TRBJ2-3; 7 bases match TRBD1. The sequenced material came from peripheral blood. This receptor was obtained from a man aged 45 to 65 with acute or convalescent COVID-19. For the CDR3, the DNA is TGTGCCATCGGTAAGGGGGCTGAAACAGATACGCAGTATTTT. Protein: CAIGKGAETDTQYF.